This TCR beta chain was identified during a study of vaccination effects on CD4 cells after COVID-19. The overall study: Every participant took two doses of the BNT162b2 or mRNA-1273 vaccine. Both of the two convalescent patients gave a sample, one 16 days and one a week before vaccination.

Antigen-specific CD4+ T cells expanded by the ViraFEST assay with viral peptide pools were then sequenced. The culture ran for nine to ten days, and then CD4+ T cells were isolated. PCR showed that the person got SARS-CoV-2 infection at some point between March and December 2020. In the case of this clone: What it binds is unknown.

Germline CDR1 is SGDLS and CDR2 is YYNGEE. With 3 bases clipped from V and 7 bases from J, the junction kept 6 bases outside the gene matches. This CDR3 comprises 13 residues. Some clones are missing from TCRdb's copy, which holds only in-frame ones; the method was immunoSEQ multiplex PCR. Here the sample spans roughly 23,000 clones, roughly three quarters being singletons. The chain has TRBV9 and TRBJ2-5; 7 bases are shared with TRBD2. The sample here was CD4+ T cells from PBMCs cultured with SARS-CoV-2 spike peptides, taken before COVID-19 vaccination. This sequence was found in a human donor who had a prior SARS-CoV-2 infection. The CDR3 sequence: CASSAGPGGTQYF. The CDR3 bases are TGTGCCAGCAGCGCGGGGCCGGGGGGGACCCAGTACTTC.